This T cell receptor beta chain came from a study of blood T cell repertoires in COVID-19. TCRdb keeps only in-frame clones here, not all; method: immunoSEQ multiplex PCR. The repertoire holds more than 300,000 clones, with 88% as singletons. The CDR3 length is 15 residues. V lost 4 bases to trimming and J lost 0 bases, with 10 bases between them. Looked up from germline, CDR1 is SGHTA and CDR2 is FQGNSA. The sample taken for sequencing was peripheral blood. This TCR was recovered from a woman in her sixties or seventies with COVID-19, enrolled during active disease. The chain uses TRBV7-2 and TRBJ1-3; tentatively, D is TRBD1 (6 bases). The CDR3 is CASSSGQFSGNTIYF. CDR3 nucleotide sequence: TGTGCCAGCAGCTCCGGACAGTTCTCTGGAAACACCATATATTTT.